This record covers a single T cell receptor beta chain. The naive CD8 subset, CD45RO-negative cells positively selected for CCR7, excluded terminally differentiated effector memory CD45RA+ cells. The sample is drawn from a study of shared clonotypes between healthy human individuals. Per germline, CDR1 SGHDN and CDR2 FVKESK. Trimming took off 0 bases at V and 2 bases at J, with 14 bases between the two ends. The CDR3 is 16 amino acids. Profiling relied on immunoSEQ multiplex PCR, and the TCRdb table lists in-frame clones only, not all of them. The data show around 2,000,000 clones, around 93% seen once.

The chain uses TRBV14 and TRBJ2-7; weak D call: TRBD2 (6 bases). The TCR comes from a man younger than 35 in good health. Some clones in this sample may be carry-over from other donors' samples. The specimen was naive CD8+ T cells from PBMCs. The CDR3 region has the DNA TGTGCCAGCAGCCAAGAGGCTAGCGCCATGGCCTACGAGCAGTACTTC. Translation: CASSQEASAMAYEQYF.